This T cell receptor (beta chain) derives from a study of blood T cell repertoires in COVID-19. There are 11 residues in the CDR3. V lost 2 bases to trimming and J lost 10 bases, with 8 bases between them. In germline, CDR1 is MNHNS, CDR2 SASEGT. Clones were read by immunoSEQ multiplex PCR, and TCRdb kept only the in-frame ones, dropping some. The sample consists of 300,000 to 450,000 clones, about 85% of them appearing once. This clone came up a few times. This sequence joins TRBV6-1 and TRBJ1-2; no clear D gene. This TCR came from a woman aged 18-29 years with acute or convalescent COVID-19. The sample taken for sequencing was peripheral blood. CDR3 residues: CASSELMAYTF. In DNA, the CDR3 is TGTGCCAGCAGTGAACTCATGGCCTACACCTTC.